This T cell receptor beta chain originates from a study of cytomegalovirus exposure and HLA in healthy donors. Points from the study as a whole: Exclusion as indistinguishable affected some V segments, including TRBV6-2 and TRBV6-3. Cytomegalovirus association was assigned to more than 150 TCR beta chains.

The CDR3 is 15 residues long. Trimming removed 4 bases from V and 4 bases from J; junction bases left unmatched: 4. Germline V CDR1 and CDR2: SGHDT, YYEEEE. Vbeta (60) and Jbeta (13) primers were used in the PCR. Profiling relied on immunoSEQ multiplex PCR, and the TCRdb table lists in-frame clones only, not all of them. The sample shows 100,000 or so clones, 76% of them seen only once. Remarks on this clone: What it binds is unknown.

This TCR came from a man aged 40-50 years in good health and CMV-seropositive. The chain has TRBV5-6 and TRBJ2-3; TRBD1 aligns across 12 bases. The sequencing sample was made of PBMCs. The CDR3 region is CASSPGTGGSDTQYF. The CDR3 DNA is TGTGCCAGCAGCCCAGGGACAGGGGGCTCAGATACGCAGTATTTT.